A single sample is the source of the 18 T cell receptor beta chains below, sequenced in a study of response to subunit inactivated influenza vaccine (dated by TCRdb to 2016 to 2019). Library preparation used RT-PCR. Sequencing was carried out with an Illumina HiSeq 2500. TCRdb's own reprocessing of the public reads used fastp at Q25 and MiXCR and kept productive beta chains. Under each unique CDR3 protein, matching rows form one entry showing the most common genes and DNA. The sample table contains 160,000 or so distinct CDR3 sequences; only one count was recorded for around 9.9% of them. Together, the top ten hold around 11% of the sample. The sample's time point label, in plain terms: 45 days after influenza vaccine administration. The source was non-naive T cells sorted from PBMCs, collected roughly 48 days after vaccination. According to the study, the label for this sample's cell subset or site signals: memory T cell fraction. The receptors were gathered from a man in his forties or fifties who received an inactivated influenza vaccine. Donor details come from another sample of the same person, matched by shared clones.

This clonotype was seen ten or more times. This chain connects TRBV24-1 to TRBJ1-5; tentatively, D is TRBD1 (5 bases). The ends were cut back, 2 bases at V and 5 bases at J, with 9 bases in the middle. This CDR3 spans 14 amino acids. Germline V CDR1 and CDR2: KGHDR, SFDVKD. CDR3 sequence reads: CATSDSDSDQPQHF. In DNA form, the CDR3 reads TGTGCCACCAGTGATTCCGACAGCGATCAGCCCCAGCATTTT.

This chain connects TRBV28 to TRBJ2-7, with TRBD1 identical over 10 bases. Per the germline V gene, CDR1 is MDHEN and CDR2 is SYDVKM. The CDR3 length is 15 residues. Trimming cost V 5 bases and J 2 bases; bases outside gene matches: 6. The CDR3 sequence is CASSIPGQGPYEQYF. The CDR3 region has the DNA TGTGCCAGCAGTATTCCGGGACAGGGGCCCTACGAGCAGTACTTC. The whole variable domain, remainder taken from reference TRBV28 and TRBJ2-7, is DVKVTQSSRYLVKRTGEKVFLECVQDMDHENMFWYRQDPGLGLRLIYFSYDVKMKEKGDIPEGYSVSREKKERFSLILESASTNQTSMYLCASSIPGQGPYEQYFGPGTRLTVT.

The rearrangement joins TRBV11-2 to TRBJ2-6; D gene uncertain. Germline CDR1 and CDR2: SGHAT and FQNNGV. This CDR3 spans 19 amino acids. V lost 4 bases, J lost 0 bases, and 19 bases lay in between. The CDR3 region is CASSSKIVRPHSGANVLTF. The CDR3 DNA sequence: TGTGCCAGCAGCTCTAAAATTGTGCGCCCCCACTCTGGGGCCAACGTCCTGACTTTC.

The table lists this clonotype with a few counts. The rearrangement joins TRBV4-2 to TRBJ2-3, with D unresolved. This CDR3 region has 16 residues. V lost 4 bases, J lost 2 bases, and 16 bases lay in between. In germline, CDR1 is LGHNA, CDR2 YNFKEQ. CDR3 sequence: CASSPQPSGTTDTQYF. CDR3 nucleotides: TGTGCCAGCAGCCCCCAACCATCCGGCACCACAGATACGCAGTATTTT.

This clonotype has a count of ten or more. The chain recombines TRBV20-1 with TRBJ1-2, with 7 bases identical to TRBD1. CDR1 and CDR2 from the germline V gene are DFQATT and SNEGSKA (reference sequence). This CDR3 comprises 14 residues. Unmatched junction bases numbered 11, after V lost 6 bases and J lost 4 bases. The CDR3 loop reads CSATRTGISYGYTF. CDR3 coding DNA: TGCAGTGCAACCCGGACAGGAATTAGCTATGGCTACACCTTC.

This clonotype appeared many times. The chain couples TRBV28 to TRBJ2-2; 7 bases fit TRBD1. Germline CDR1 is MDHEN and CDR2 is SYDVKM. The CDR3 contains 15 residues. Trimming at V came to 7 bases and at J to 7 bases, leaving 12 bases not matched to a gene. In nucleotides, the CDR3 is TGTGCCAGCAAGACAGACAGGGACAGAAACGGGGAGCTGTTTTTT. Amino acid sequence: CASKTDRDRNGELFF. Looking up the rest from reference TRBV28 and TRBJ2-2 gives the full variable domain: DVKVTQSSRYLVKRTGEKVFLECVQDMDHENMFWYRQDPGLGLRLIYFSYDVKMKEKGDIPEGYSVSREKKERFSLILESASTNQTSMYLCASKTDRDRNGELFFGEGSRLTVL.

This clonotype was counted between two and nine times. The J gene is TRBJ1-1, the V gene TRBV6-6, with a possible D match to TRBD1 (5 bases). The CDR3 covers 13 residues. Trimming took 6 bases from V and 1 from J, leaving 9 bases between them. In germline, CDR1 is MNHNY, CDR2 SVGAGI (reference sequence). CDR3 nucleotides: TGTGCCAGCAGGGCAGGGCAGAACACTGAAGCTTTCTTT. Its protein is CASRAGQNTEAFF.

The V call is TRBV7-9, the J call TRBJ1-1; perhaps TRBD1 as D (6 bases). The CDR3 has 14 amino acids. Germline values: CDR1 SEHNR, CDR2 FQNEAQ (reference sequence). Trimming pared 4 bases from V and 4 bases from J, leaving 13 bases between. The CDR3 DNA reads as TGTGCCAGCAGCTCGACGGGGGCAGGCACTGAAGCTTTCTTT. Its translation is CASSSTGAGTEAFF. Combining the CDR3 with reference TRBV7-9 and TRBJ1-1 gives the whole variable domain DTGVSQNPRHKITKRGQNVTFRCDPISEHNRLYWYRQTLGQGPEFLTYFQNEAQLEKSRLLSDRFSAERPKGSFSTLEIQRTEQGDSAMYLCASSSTGAGTEAFFGQGTRLTVV.

This clonotype has ten or more counts. The chain has TRBV29-1 and TRBJ2-2; TRBD1 might be the D (6 bases). Trimming pared 7 bases from V and 6 bases from J, leaving 9 bases between. The CDR3 totals 11 residues. Germline assignment: CDR1 SQVTM and CDR2 ANQGSEA. In DNA, the CDR3 is TGCAGCGCCGGGACATCCGGGGAGCTGTTTTTT. Translated: CSAGTSGELFF.

The V call is TRBV9, the J call TRBJ2-5; 8 bases match TRBD2. The CDR3 is made up of 14 amino acids. Trimming took 4 bases from V and 5 from J; bases not matched to a gene: 7. Germline loops: CDR1 SGDLS, CDR2 YYNGEE. Written as DNA, the CDR3 is TGTGCCAGCAGCCTACTGACTAGCGTGGAGACCCAGTACTTC. Encoded protein: CASSLLTSVETQYF. Full variable domain (rest looked up from reference TRBV9 and TRBJ2-5): DSGVTQTPKHLITATGQRVTLRCSPRSGDLSVYWYQQSLDQGLQFLIQYYNGEERAKGNILERFSAQQFPDLHSELNLSSLELGDSALYFCASSLLTSVETQYFGPGTRLLVL.

This clonotype has a handful of counts. V and J are TRBV6-1 and TRBJ1-4, with no clear D. The CDR3 contains 14 residues. Germline V gene data show CDR1 as MNHNS and CDR2 as SASEGT. The ends were cut back, 7 bases at V and 1 base at J, with 10 bases in the middle. CDR3 sequence reads: CASKQGLTNEKLFF. Written as DNA, the CDR3 is TGTGCCAGCAAACAAGGCTTAACTAATGAAAAACTGTTTTTT.

There are a few counts of this clonotype. V and J are TRBV7-2 and TRBJ2-7, with D perhaps matching TRBD2 (5 bases). Trimming removed 7 bases from V and 0 bases from J, with 16 bases in between. The CDR3 loop spans 15 amino acids. Germline lookup yields CDR1 SGHTA and CDR2 FQGNSA. CDR3 amino acids: CASKLGSSPSYEQYF. The CDR3, as DNA: TGTGCCAGCAAGCTTGGGTCTAGCCCCTCCTACGAGCAGTACTTC.

This clonotype has more than one count but fewer than ten. The chain carries TRBV11-2 and TRBJ1-3; D is perhaps TRBD1 (6 bases). The CDR3 covers 18 residues. V lost 2 bases, J lost 1 base, and 18 bases lay in between. Germline loops: CDR1 SGHAT, CDR2 FQNNGV. The CDR3 bases are TGTGCCAGCAGCTTACTACCTCTACAGGGAAGATCTGGAAACACCATATATTTT. It is translated as CASSLLPLQGRSGNTIYF.

The chain recombines TRBV5-8 with TRBJ1-2; D unclear. Per germline, CDR1 SGHTS and CDR2 YDEGEE. This CDR3 is built from 12 residues. The V end was cut by 2 bases, the J end by 7 bases, with 9 bases between. The CDR3 bases are TGTGCCAGCAGCTTTTACGGGTCTGGCTACACCTTC. This encodes CASSFYGSGYTF.

This clonotype was seen at least ten times. The J gene is TRBJ1-2, the V gene TRBV20-1; a weak D match, TRBD1 (6 bases). The CDR3 has 12 amino acids. Deletions cut 3 bases from V and 4 bases from J, with 9 bases between. Germline values: CDR1 DFQATT, CDR2 SNEGSKA (reference sequence). CDR3 region: CSARDRTYGYTF. CDR3 nucleotides: TGCAGTGCTAGGGACAGAACCTATGGCTACACCTTC.

In this sample, this clonotype turned up many times. The CDR3 loop reads CASSLTASTDTQYF. Here the CDR3 DNA reads TGTGCCAGCAGCTTAACGGCTAGTACAGATACGCAGTATTTT. The chain joins TRBV7-3 to TRBJ2-3; D remains ambiguous. Germline V gives CDR1 SGHTA, CDR2 FQGTGA. Trimming took 0 bases from V and 3 from J, leaving 7 bases between them. The CDR3 runs to 14 residues.

This clonotype occurred a few times. The chain recombines TRBV6-2 or TRBV6-3 with TRBJ1-6; a possible D gene is TRBD1 (5 bases). Germline loops: CDR1 MNHEY, CDR2 SVGEGT. This CDR3 region has 13 residues. V was shortened by 4 bases and J by 10 bases, with 11 bases between the two germline ends. DNA for the CDR3: TGTGCCAGCAGTTTCGGACATCGGTCACCCCTCCACTTT. Protein product: CASSFGHRSPLHF.

The CDR3 reads CASSINSGANVLTF. The CDR3 region has the DNA TGTGCCAGTAGTATAAACTCTGGGGCCAACGTCCTGACTTTC. This chain uses TRBV19 with TRBJ2-6, with D unresolved. Germline V gene data show CDR1 as LNHDA and CDR2 as SQIVND (reference sequence). The length of the CDR3 is 14 residues. Trimming shortened V by 2 bases and J by 0 bases, and 2 bases separated the two germline ends.